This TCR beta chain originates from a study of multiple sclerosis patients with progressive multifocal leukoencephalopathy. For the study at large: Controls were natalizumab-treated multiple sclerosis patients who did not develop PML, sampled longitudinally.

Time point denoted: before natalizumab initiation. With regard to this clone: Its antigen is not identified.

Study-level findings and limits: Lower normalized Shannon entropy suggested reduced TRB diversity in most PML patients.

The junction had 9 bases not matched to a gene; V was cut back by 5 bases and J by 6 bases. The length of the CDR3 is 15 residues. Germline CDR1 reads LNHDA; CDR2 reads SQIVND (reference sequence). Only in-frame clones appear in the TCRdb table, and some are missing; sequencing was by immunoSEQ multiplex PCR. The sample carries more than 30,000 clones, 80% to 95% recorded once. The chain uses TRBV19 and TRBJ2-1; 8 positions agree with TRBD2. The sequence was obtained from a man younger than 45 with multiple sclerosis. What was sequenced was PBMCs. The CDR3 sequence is CASSALAGPGNEQFF. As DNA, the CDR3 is TGTGCCAGTAGTGCCCTAGCGGGCCCAGGCAATGAGCAGTTCTTC.